The entry below gives a single T cell receptor beta chain sequence along with its context. Its specificity is unknown. The CDR3 is made up of 17 amino acids. CDR1 and CDR2 (germline): MNHEY, SVGAGI. V shed 2 bases and J shed 2 bases, with 17 bases lying between them. This sample's time point: blood at routine non-recurrence follow-up after resection. Tumor, nontumor lung or frozen PBMC supplied whole RNA that was sequenced unsorted. This sample stems from a study of spatial heterogeneity in lung cancer. Whole-study context: Where present, follow-up PBMC were sequenced a median of around two years after resection. Study-wide findings and caveats: Relative to follow-up, resection was when ubiquitous expanded tumor TCRs appeared more in blood.

Via MiXCR, TCRdb re-called the 5' RACE reads, giving one row per CDR3 protein. This sample has 95,000 to 130,000 distinct CDR3 sequences, with 12% found just once. The chain carries TRBV6-5 and TRBJ2-3; weak D call: TRBD1 (5 bases). The source material was PBMCs, sampled at follow-up. This receptor was obtained from a male donor with early-stage non-small cell lung cancer. CDR3 in amino acids: CASSYRGWGRYTDTQYF. The CDR3 region has the DNA TGTGCCAGCAGTTACCGTGGCTGGGGCCGGTACACAGATACGCAGTATTTT.